The present T cell receptor beta chain was sequenced within a study of cytomegalovirus exposure and HLA in healthy donors. Across the study: Drawn from HLA-typed donors, about 85 million unique TCRs were held in an early data release.

The PCR contained 60 Vbeta and 13 Jbeta primers. Profiled with immunoSEQ multiplex PCR; TCRdb holds only in-frame clones, not every one. The repertoire holds over 200,000 clones, with roughly 84% as singletons. The germline CDR1 and CDR2 sequences are MNHEY and SVGAGI. Deletions cut 6 bases from V and 0 bases from J, with 14 bases between. This CDR3 has 15 residues. Turning to this clone: Its antigen is not known.

Notes on the study in general: For presence/absence analyses, sequencing depth was assumed to be roughly uniform across donors. Immune exposure was documented only through CMV serostatus.

The chain is built from TRBV6-5 and TRBJ1-1; the D gene is possibly TRBD1 (5 bases). This TCR derives from a human donor in good health. The sequenced material came from PBMCs. The CDR3 bases are TGTGCCAGCAGCGCGGGGACCTTCATGAACACTGAAGCTTTCTTT. Translated, it gives CASSAGTFMNTEAFF.